A single sample gave rise to the 3 T cell receptor beta chains below, sequenced in a study of type 1 regulatory T cells. One entry per CDR3 protein, called by TCRdb with MiXCR from the reads. The table lists 80,000 to 100,000 distinct CDR3 sequences, 25% to 40% of them singletons. The source material was CD4+ T cells, either the whole sample or a sorted fraction (not recorded which). Source of these receptors: a human donor in good health.

The V call is TRBV5-6, the J call TRBJ2-7; 8 bases align to TRBD1. After removal of 3 bases from V and 0 bases from J, the junction contained 5 bases not matched to a gene. In germline, CDR1 is SGHDT, CDR2 YYEEEE. The CDR3 covers 15 residues. CDR3 loop: CASSSTGVGSYEQYF. The CDR3 DNA is TGTGCCAGCAGCTCGACAGGGGTTGGCTCCTACGAGCAGTACTTC.

This chain uses TRBV7-2 with TRBJ2-2; no reliable D call. The CDR3 totals 14 residues. Germline V gene sequence: CDR1 SGHTA, CDR2 FQGNSA. Trimming stripped 5 bases from V and 5 bases from J, with 12 bases between. CDR3 protein: CASSLNWGTGELFF. The CDR3 DNA reads TGTGCCAGCAGCCTCAATTGGGGAACCGGGGAGCTGTTTTTT.

There are a few counts of this clonotype. The rearrangement uses TRBV20-1 and TRBJ1-6, with 7 bases matching TRBD1. The CDR3 spans 15 residues. Germline V gives CDR1 DFQATT, CDR2 SNEGSKA (reference sequence). V shed 5 bases and J 0 bases; nucleotides not matched to a gene: 4. CDR3 nucleotides: TGCAGTGCTGGGACAGCGAGCTCCTATAATTCACCCCTCCACTTT. Protein product: CSAGTASSYNSPLHF.